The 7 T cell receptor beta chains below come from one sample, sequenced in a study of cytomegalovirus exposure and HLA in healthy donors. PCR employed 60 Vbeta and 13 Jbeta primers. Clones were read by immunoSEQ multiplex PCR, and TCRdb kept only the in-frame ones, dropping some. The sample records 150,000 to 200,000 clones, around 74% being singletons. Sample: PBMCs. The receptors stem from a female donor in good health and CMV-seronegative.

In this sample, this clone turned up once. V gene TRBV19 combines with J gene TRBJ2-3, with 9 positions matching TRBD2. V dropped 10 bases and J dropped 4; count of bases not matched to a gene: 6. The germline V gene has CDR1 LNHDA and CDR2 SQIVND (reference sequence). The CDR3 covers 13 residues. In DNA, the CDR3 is TGTGCCACCGGGGCTAGCGGGGCAGATACGCAGTATTTT. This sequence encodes CATGASGADTQYF.

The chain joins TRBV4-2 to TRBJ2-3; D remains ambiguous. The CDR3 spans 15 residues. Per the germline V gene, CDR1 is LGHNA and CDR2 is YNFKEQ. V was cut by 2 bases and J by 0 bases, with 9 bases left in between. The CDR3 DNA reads TGTGCCAGCAGCCAATCTAGTTCTAGCACAGATACGCAGTATTTT. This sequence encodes CASSQSSSSTDTQYF.

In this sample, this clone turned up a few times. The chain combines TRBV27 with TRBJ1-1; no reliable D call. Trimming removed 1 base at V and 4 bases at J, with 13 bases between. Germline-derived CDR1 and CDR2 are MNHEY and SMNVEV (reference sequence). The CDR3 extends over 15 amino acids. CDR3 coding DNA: TGTGCCAGCAGTTTATACCCCTGGGCCCGCACTGAAGCTTTCTTT. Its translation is CASSLYPWARTEAFF.

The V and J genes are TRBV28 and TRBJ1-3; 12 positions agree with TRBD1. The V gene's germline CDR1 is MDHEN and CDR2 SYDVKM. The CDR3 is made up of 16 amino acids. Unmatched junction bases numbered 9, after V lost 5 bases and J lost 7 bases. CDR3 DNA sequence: TGTGCCAGCAGTATCGAACCGGGACAGGGGGCTAACACCATATATTTT. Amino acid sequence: CASSIEPGQGANTIYF.

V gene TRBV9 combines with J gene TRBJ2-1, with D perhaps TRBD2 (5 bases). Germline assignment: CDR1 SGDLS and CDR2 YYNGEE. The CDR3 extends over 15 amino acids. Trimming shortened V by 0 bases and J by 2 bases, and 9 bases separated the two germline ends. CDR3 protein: CASSVGGNPYNEQFF. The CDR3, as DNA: TGTGCCAGCAGCGTAGGAGGGAATCCCTACAATGAGCAGTTCTTC.

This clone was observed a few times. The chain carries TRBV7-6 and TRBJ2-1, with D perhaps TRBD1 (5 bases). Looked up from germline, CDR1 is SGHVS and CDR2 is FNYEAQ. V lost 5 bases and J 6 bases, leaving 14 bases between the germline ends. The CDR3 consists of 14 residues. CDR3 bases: TGTGCCAGCAGCCGTGGGGCAGGGTCCAATGAGCAGTTCTTC. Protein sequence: CASSRGAGSNEQFF. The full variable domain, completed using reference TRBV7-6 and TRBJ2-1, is GAGVSQSPRYKVTKRGQDVALRCDPISGHVSLYWYRQALGQGPEFLTYFNYEAQQDKSGLPNDRFSAERPEGSISTLTIQRTEQRDSAMYRCASSRGAGSNEQFFGPGTRLTVL.

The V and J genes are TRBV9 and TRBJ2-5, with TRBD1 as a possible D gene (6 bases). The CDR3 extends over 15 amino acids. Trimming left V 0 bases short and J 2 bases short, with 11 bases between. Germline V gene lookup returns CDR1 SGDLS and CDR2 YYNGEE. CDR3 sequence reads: CASSVGGRTQETQYF. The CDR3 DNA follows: TGTGCCAGCAGCGTAGGGGGGCGGACGCAAGAGACCCAGTACTTC.